This T cell receptor (beta chain) was identified in a study of blood T cell repertoires in COVID-19. The germline V gene has CDR1 GTSNPN and CDR2 SVGIG (reference sequence). The CDR3 has 16 residues. V lost 1 base and J lost 1, with 14 bases in between. Sequencing used immunoSEQ multiplex PCR; TCRdb keeps in-frame clones, though not all of them. There are some 500,000 clones in the sample; roughly 89% occur only once, and less than 9.5% lies in the top ten. The sequence came from a woman aged 50 to 60 with COVID-19, enrolled during active disease. The chain uses TRBV30 and TRBJ1-3; D perhaps matches TRBD1 (5 bases). Sequenced: peripheral blood. The CDR3 bases are TGTGCCTGGAGTGGGGGTGCAGGGCGGTCTGGAAACACCATATATTTT. Protein: CAWSGGAGRSGNTIYF.